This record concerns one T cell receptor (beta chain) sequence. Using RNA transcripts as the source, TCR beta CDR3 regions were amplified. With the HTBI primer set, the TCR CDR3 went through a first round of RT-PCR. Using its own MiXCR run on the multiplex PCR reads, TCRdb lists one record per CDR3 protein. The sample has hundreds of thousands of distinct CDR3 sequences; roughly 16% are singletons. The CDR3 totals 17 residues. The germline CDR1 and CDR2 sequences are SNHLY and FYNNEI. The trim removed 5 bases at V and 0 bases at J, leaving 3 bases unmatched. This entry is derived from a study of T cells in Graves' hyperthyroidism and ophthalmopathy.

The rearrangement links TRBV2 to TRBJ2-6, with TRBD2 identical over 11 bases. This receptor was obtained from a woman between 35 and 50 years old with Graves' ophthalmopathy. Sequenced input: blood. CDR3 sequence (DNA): TGTGCCAGCAGTAAAGGACTAGCGGGCTCTGGGGCCAACGTCCTGACTTTC. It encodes CASSKGLAGSGANVLTF.